Below are 26 T cell receptor beta chains sequenced from a single sample in a study of T cell responses to AZD1222 COVID-19 vaccine (TCRdb year 2021). In the paper's terms, the time point label means: sample from adult after SARS-CoV-2 infection, after symptom onset. Receptor amplification or capture employed the immunoSEQ multiplex PCR assay. Sourced from immuneACCESS, this table was stored by TCRdb with only in-frame sequences that have V and J called. A share of the clones is absent; for the studies checked, an unresolved V gene accounts for under half, and the remainder has no known explanation. Across this sample there are 150,000 or so clones, with about nine tenths seen only once. About 7% of the sample is held by the ten biggest clonotypes. Specimen: peripheral blood, collected after recovery from COVID-19. These receptor sequences come from an adult who had recovered from COVID-19.

This chain uses TRBV2 with TRBJ1-2; maybe TRBD1 (6 bases). Germline V gene data show CDR1 as SNHLY and CDR2 as FYNNEI. The length of the CDR3 is 14 residues. Between the trimmed V and J ends, which lost 2 bases and 5 bases, there was a span of 12 bases. This CDR3 is CASSERGTAYGYTF. CDR3 bases: TGTGCCAGCAGTGAAAGGGGGACCGCTTATGGCTACACCTTC.

The chain carries TRBV7-3 and TRBJ2-1; a weak D match, TRBD2 (7 bases). Germline V gene lookup returns CDR1 SGHTA and CDR2 FQGTGA. CDR3 length equals 15 residues. Trimming pared 5 bases from V and 6 bases from J, leaving 17 bases between. CDR3 residues: CASSLGGAPGNEQFF. The DNA of the CDR3 is TGTGCCAGCAGCCTAGGGGGGGCGCCCGGCAATGAGCAGTTCTTC.

The chain recombines TRBV7-9 with TRBJ1-2, with D maybe TRBD1 (6 bases). Germline V gene sequence: CDR1 SEHNR, CDR2 FQNEAQ (reference sequence). CDR3 length equals 15 residues. Trimming shortened V by 7 bases and J by 7 bases, and 22 bases separated the two germline ends. In DNA form, the CDR3 reads TGTGCCAGCATAATTGGAGGGCAGGGGTATCTTGGCTACACCTTC. This gives the protein CASIIGGQGYLGYTF.

V gene TRBV3-1 (or the pseudogene TRBV3-2) combines with J gene TRBJ1-5; D is ambiguous. The CDR3 totals 15 residues. V gave up 0 bases and J gave up 0 bases, with 6 bases separating them. CDR1 LGHDT and CDR2 YNNKEL come from the germline V gene (reference sequence). As DNA, the CDR3 is TGTGCCAGCAGCCAAGATTGGAATAGCAATCAGCCCCAGCATTTT. Amino acid sequence: CASSQDWNSNQPQHF.

The CDR3 here is CASSQTGPPYGYTF. CDR3 bases: TGTGCCAGCAGCCAAACCGGGCCACCGTATGGCTACACCTTC. This rearrangement joins TRBV3-1 (or the pseudogene TRBV3-2) to TRBJ1-2; D call uncertain. Per germline, CDR1 LGHDT and CDR2 YNNKEL (reference sequence). This CDR3 is built from 14 residues. V was trimmed by 2 bases and J by 5 bases, leaving 12 bases between them.

The J gene is TRBJ2-7, the V gene TRBV19, with 12 bases lining up with TRBD2. This CDR3 spans 13 amino acids. Trimming at V came to 9 bases and at J to 4 bases, leaving 4 bases not matched to a gene. Germline V gene sequence: CDR1 LNHDA, CDR2 SQIVND (reference sequence). The CDR3 sequence is CASQTSGGYEQYF. The CDR3 nucleotides are TGTGCCAGCCAGACTAGCGGGGGATACGAGCAGTACTTC.

This chain links TRBV3-1 (or the pseudogene TRBV3-2) with TRBJ2-3; D not resolved. This CDR3 contains 14 residues. Trimming shortened V by 3 bases and J by 3 bases, and 10 bases separated the two germline ends. The germline V gene has CDR1 LGHDT and CDR2 YNNKEL (reference sequence). The CDR3 DNA is TGTGCCAGCAGCCACCTACCCCCGACAGATACGCAGTATTTT. Protein: CASSHLPPTDTQYF.

This sequence joins TRBV27 and TRBJ1-2; D unclear. The germline V gene encodes CDR1 MNHEY and CDR2 SMNVEV (reference sequence). The V end was cut by 5 bases, the J end by 5 bases, with 24 bases between. This CDR3 comprises 17 residues. The CDR3 loop is CASSPIAGRTRSYGYTF. The CDR3 DNA reads as TGTGCCAGCAGTCCGATTGCTGGACGGACTCGGTCTTATGGCTACACCTTC.

The rearrangement joins TRBV10-3 to TRBJ1-2; 7 positions agree with TRBD1. Germline CDR1 ENHRY, CDR2 SYGVKD. This CDR3 has 13 amino acids. Unmatched junction bases numbered 5, after V lost 2 bases and J lost 8 bases. Here the CDR3 reads CAISEEGGRGYTF. CDR3 coding DNA: TGTGCCATCAGTGAGGAAGGGGGCAGGGGCTACACCTTC.

This clone has only one observation. In nucleotides, the CDR3 is TGTGCCAGCAGCCGACTAGCGCTCGGGGAGACCCAGTACTTC. It codes for CASSRLALGETQYF. The chain carries TRBV3-1 (or the pseudogene TRBV3-2) and TRBJ2-5; 8 nucleotides align to TRBD2. The CDR3 is 14 residues long. In germline, CDR1 is LGHDT, CDR2 YNNKEL (reference sequence). The J segment lost 5 bases and the V segment lost 4 bases, leaving 6 bases of the junction unmatched.

This clone has just one count. This chain uses TRBV3-1 (or the pseudogene TRBV3-2) with TRBJ2-2; D is uncertain. CDR1 is LGHDT, CDR2 YNNKEL, per germline (reference sequence). Trimming removed 5 bases from V and 4 bases from J, with 5 bases in between. CDR3 length equals 12 residues. The CDR3 loop is CASSILTGELFF. CDR3 nucleotide sequence: TGTGCCAGCAGCATACTCACCGGGGAGCTGTTTTTT.

This chain uses TRBV5-1 with TRBJ2-5; a possible D gene is TRBD1 (5 bases). The ends were cut back, 0 bases at V and 5 bases at J, with 8 bases in the middle. Germline CDR1 SGHRS, CDR2 YFSETQ. CDR3 length equals 13 residues. CDR3 protein: CASSLGAGETQYF. CDR3 DNA sequence: TGCGCCAGCAGCTTGGGGGCAGGGGAGACCCAGTACTTC.

This clone occurred a few times. CDR3 region: CSARVGGAQHF. As DNA, the CDR3 is TGCAGTGCTAGAGTGGGCGGGGCCCAGCATTTT. The chain combines TRBV20-1 with TRBJ1-5; D is unclear. Trimming took off 1 base at V and 11 bases at J, with 9 bases between the two ends. The CDR3 length is 11 residues. Per the germline V gene, CDR1 is DFQATT and CDR2 is SNEGSKA (reference sequence).

V and J are TRBV27 and TRBJ2-5; TRBD1 matches 7 bases. Germline CDR1 is MNHEY and CDR2 is SMNVEV (reference sequence). The CDR3 consists of 17 residues. J was trimmed by 4 bases and V by 3 bases; bases with no gene match: 14. CDR3 bases: TGTGCCAGCAGTTTCCTACCGGGATCAGGGGGTCGAGAGACCCAGTACTTC. This sequence encodes CASSFLPGSGGRETQYF.

J is TRBJ2-7 and V is TRBV10-3; tentative D call: TRBD1 (6 bases). V was trimmed by 0 bases and J by 0 bases, leaving 9 bases between them. The germline CDR1 and CDR2 sequences are ENHRY and SYGVKD. The CDR3 has 15 residues. CDR3 protein: CAISESQGHSYEQYF. CDR3 in DNA: TGTGCCATCAGTGAGTCCCAGGGGCACTCCTACGAGCAGTACTTC.

This chain connects TRBV12-3 or TRBV12-4 to TRBJ1-1; the D gene is possibly TRBD1 (6 bases). The CDR3 spans 13 residues. The V gene lost 5 bases and the J gene lost 7 bases, with 14 bases spanning the gap. CDR3 region: CASSRRRGSEAFF. CDR3 coding DNA: TGTGCCAGCAGTCGGCGCAGGGGCAGTGAAGCTTTCTTT.

V is TRBV2 and J is TRBJ2-5; D might be TRBD1 (6 bases). Germline loops: CDR1 SNHLY, CDR2 FYNNEI. With 3 bases removed from V and 2 bases from J, the gap between germline ends came to 7 bases. This CDR3 has 13 residues. Here the CDR3 reads CASSDGQQETQYF. Written as DNA, the CDR3 is TGTGCCAGCAGTGATGGACAGCAAGAGACCCAGTACTTC.

J is TRBJ2-7 and V is TRBV7-2; 7 bases align to TRBD1. With V trimmed by 6 bases and J by 0 bases, 8 bases remained unmatched. This CDR3 spans 15 amino acids. From germline, CDR1 is SGHTA and CDR2 FQGNSA. The CDR3 protein is CASSRDSQNSYEQYF. In DNA, the CDR3 is TGTGCCAGCAGTCGGGACAGTCAAAACTCCTACGAGCAGTACTTC.

This clone was seen once. This chain connects TRBV9 to TRBJ1-3; 7 nucleotides agree with TRBD1. The CDR3 consists of 16 residues. V lost 0 bases and J lost 0; bases outside the gene matches: 3. In germline, CDR1 is SGDLS, CDR2 YYNGEE. For the CDR3, the DNA is TGTGCCAGCAGCGTAGCAGGGGGGGGCTCTGGAAACACCATATATTTT. Protein sequence: CASSVAGGGSGNTIYF.

The chain uses TRBV27 and TRBJ1-6, with D unresolved. Germline V lookup: CDR1 MNHEY, CDR2 SMNVEV (reference sequence). The CDR3 consists of 15 residues. V was clipped by 2 bases and J by 8 bases, with 13 bases between them. The CDR3 DNA is TGTGCCAGCAGTTTAGGAACCCTCTTAGATTCACCCCTCCACTTT. It yields the protein CASSLGTLLDSPLHF.

J is TRBJ1-3 and V is TRBV9; D is possibly TRBD1 (6 bases). CDR1 is SGDLS and CDR2 is YYNGEE in the germline V gene. The CDR3 consists of 15 residues. With 2 bases removed from V and 3 bases from J, the gap between germline ends came to 12 bases. For the CDR3, the DNA is TGTGCCAGCAGCGTCGGGGGGCTCTTTGGAAACACCATATATTTT. Residues: CASSVGGLFGNTIYF.

The genes are TRBV10-3 and TRBJ1-1; D is unclear. This CDR3 contains 12 residues. The germline V gene encodes CDR1 ENHRY and CDR2 SYGVKD. Deletions cut 8 bases from V and 2 bases from J, with 9 bases between. CDR3 in DNA: TGTGCCATCGCCAGACACAACACTGAAGCTTTCTTT. Its protein product is CAIARHNTEAFF.

The V and J genes are TRBV7-8 and TRBJ2-4, with no clear D. V was trimmed by 1 base and J by 8 bases, leaving 6 bases between them. The germline V gene encodes CDR1 SGHVS and CDR2 FQNEAQ. This CDR3 contains 12 residues. CDR3 residues: CASSLGRDIQYF. The DNA of the CDR3 is TGTGCCAGCAGCTTAGGACGGGACATTCAGTACTTC. The full variable domain, with the rest looked up from reference TRBV7-8 and TRBJ2-4, is GAGVSQSPRYKVAKRGQDVALRCDPISGHVSLFWYQQALGQGPEFLTYFQNEAQLDKSGLPSDRFFAERPEGSVSTLKIQRTQQEDSAVYLCASSLGRDIQYFGAGTRLSVL.

The chain is built from TRBV27 and TRBJ1-1; D gene ambiguous. Trimming removed 3 bases at V and 4 bases at J, with 6 bases between. This CDR3 has 12 residues. Germline V CDR1 and CDR2: MNHEY, SMNVEV (reference sequence). The CDR3 loop is CASSFWGTEAFF. The CDR3 DNA reads TGTGCCAGCAGTTTCTGGGGCACTGAAGCTTTCTTT.

This chain connects TRBV28 to TRBJ2-7; D may be TRBD2 (7 bases). Trimming took 7 bases from V and 2 from J, leaving 12 bases between them. The CDR3 sequence is 13 residues long. Germline-derived CDR1 and CDR2 are MDHEN and SYDVKM. CDR3 sequence (DNA): TGTGCCAGCATTAGGGGGGGGGCCTACGAGCAGTACTTC. It yields the protein CASIRGGAYEQYF.

The chain combines TRBV19 with TRBJ2-2; 11 bases agree with TRBD1. Germline lookup yields CDR1 LNHDA and CDR2 SQIVND (reference sequence). Trimming removed 5 bases from V and 3 bases from J; junction bases left unmatched: 8. The CDR3 spans 17 residues. CDR3 bases: TGTGCCAGTAGTGTGGACAGGGGGCTACTCCACACCGGGGAGCTGTTTTTT. Residues: CASSVDRGLLHTGELFF.